The 24 T cell receptor beta chains reported below all come from one sample, sequenced in a study of shared clonotypes between healthy human individuals. The protocol was immunoSEQ multiplex PCR, while the TCRdb copy is restricted to in-frame clones and leaves out a portion. The sample has around 500,000 clones, roughly 80% seen once; the top ten hold roughly 13%. The sequenced sample was PBMCs. These receptors all come from a middle-aged woman in good health. Some clones in this sample may be carry-over from other donors' samples.

About this clone itself: This likely traces to a read error, being one base from a far larger clone. This sample also contains other DNA sequences that code for the same CDR3. The chain recombines TRBV4-2 with TRBJ2-5; D perhaps matches TRBD2 (7 bases). V was cut by 0 bases and J by 3 bases, with 11 bases left in between. Germline V gene lookup returns CDR1 LGHNA and CDR2 YNFKEQ. CDR3 length equals 15 residues. The CDR3 region is CASSQDRGGEETQYF. The CDR3 nucleotides read TGTGCCAGCAGCCAAGATAGGGGGGGTGAAGAGACCCAGTACTTC.

This chain links TRBV9 with TRBJ2-3; the match to TRBD2 covers 8 bases. Per the germline V gene, CDR1 is SGDLS and CDR2 is YYNGEE. The length of the CDR3 is 19 residues. V trimming: 3 bases; J trimming: 0 bases; junction bases outside the gene matches: 15. Here the CDR3 reads CASSARVGTSRSSTDTQYF. CDR3 sequence (DNA): TGTGCCAGCAGCGCGAGAGTCGGGACTAGTCGGTCAAGCACAGATACGCAGTATTTT.

The CDR3 loop is CASSQDSGTNEKLFF. In DNA, the CDR3 is TGTGCCAGCAGCCAAGATTCAGGAACTAATGAAAAACTGTTTTTT. The chain uses TRBV14 and TRBJ1-4; no reliable D call. The CDR3 has 15 amino acids. Germline loops: CDR1 SGHDN, CDR2 FVKESK. The V and J ends lost 0 bases and 1 base respectively, with 6 bases between them.

Note on this clone: It is likely a read error: a sequence one base away is far more abundant. The genes are TRBV5-1 and TRBJ1-1; possible D gene TRBD1, 5 bases. V lost 1 base to trimming and J lost 3 bases, with 22 bases between them. From germline, CDR1 is SGHRS and CDR2 YFSETQ. This CDR3 has 18 residues. The CDR3 spells CASSLSRGSQGGYTEAFF. The CDR3 DNA is TGCGCCAGCAGCTTGTCACGGGGTTCGCAGGGAGGGTACACTGAAGCTTTCTTT.

The CDR3: CASRVYSGNTIYF. CDR3 DNA: TGTGCCAGCCGGGTATACTCTGGAAACACCATATATTTT. The rearrangement uses TRBV10-3 and TRBJ1-3; unclear D gene. CDR1 is ENHRY and CDR2 is SYGVKD in the germline V gene. The CDR3 loop spans 13 amino acids. V lost 10 bases and J lost 0, with 10 bases in between.

As concerns this clone: This clone may be a read error of a much larger clone one base away. This same CDR3 is encoded by further DNA sequences in the sample. V and J are TRBV28 and TRBJ1-6, with 8 positions matching TRBD1. From germline, CDR1 is MDHEN and CDR2 SYDVKM. The length of the CDR3 is 15 residues. The CDR3 loop reads CASSFWTGRIPALHF. CDR3 bases: TGTGCCAGTAGTTTCTGGACAGGGAGAATTCCGGCCCTCCACTTT.

Worth noting for this clone: This probably arose from a read error, given a far larger clone one base away. No conserved phenylalanine or tryptophan is present at the end of the CDR3, so a read error is the likely explanation. The V and J genes are TRBV4-1 and TRBJ2-7, with 8 bases fitting TRBD2. Germline V gives CDR1 MGHRA, CDR2 YSYEKL. The CDR3 runs to 16 residues. With 4 bases clipped from V and 10 bases from J, the junction kept 18 bases outside the gene matches. The CDR3 DNA sequence: TGCGCCAGCAGCCGCACGCCCGGACTAGCTCAACTCGGTCAGTACTTA. This sequence encodes CASSRTPGLAQLGQYL.

The DNA of the CDR3 is TGTGCCAGCAGGCTAGACAGGAACACTGAAGCTTTCTTT. Amino acid sequence: CASRLDRNTEAFF. The V and J genes are TRBV7-3 and TRBJ1-1; maybe TRBD1 (5 bases). CDR1 and CDR2 from the germline V gene are SGHTA and FQGTGA. The V and J ends lost 6 bases and 1 base respectively, with 9 bases between them. The length of the CDR3 is 13 residues. Full variable domain (rest looked up from reference TRBV7-3 and TRBJ1-1): GAGVSQTPSNKVTEKGKYVELRCDPISGHTALYWYRQSLGQGPEFLIYFQGTGAADDSGLPNDRFFAVRPEGSVSTLKIQRTERGDSAVYLCASRLDRNTEAFFGQGTRLTVV.

Of note for this clone: A far bigger clonotype differs at one base, so this is likely a read error. The V call is TRBV6-6, the J call TRBJ2-1; D remains unclear. The germline gives CDR1 MNHNY, CDR2 SVGAGI (reference sequence). CDR3 length equals 14 residues. In DNA, the CDR3 is TGTGCCGGCAGTTACGGAACTATCGTCGGTGAGCAGTTCTTC. This gives the protein CAGSYGTIVGEQFF.

Comment on this clone: A far more abundant clone sits one base away, making this likely a read error. The CDR3 DNA reads as TGCGCCAGCAGCCAAGCTACGGCCGGGACTAACCTACCCTACAAGCAGTACTTC. It translates to CASSQATAGTNLPYKQYF. The rearrangement uses TRBV4-1 and TRBJ2-7; 7 bases agree with TRBD2. This CDR3 has 18 amino acids. Germline V lookup: CDR1 MGHRA, CDR2 YSYEKL.

In the case of this clone: A read error is the likely source, as a far larger clone sits one nucleotide away. Other DNA sequences in the same sample also yield this CDR3. V gene TRBV19 combines with J gene TRBJ1-5; a weak D match, TRBD1 (6 bases). There are 16 residues in the CDR3. Germline V gives CDR1 LNHDA, CDR2 SQIVND (reference sequence). In DNA, the CDR3 is TGTGCTAGTAGTCTGACTTCCGGGCAAGGGGGTCAGCCCCAGCATTTT. It translates to CASSLTSGQGGQPQHF. Complete variable domain (other parts from reference TRBV19 and TRBJ1-5): DGGITQSPKYLFRKEGQNVTLSCEQNLNHDAMYWYRQDPGQGLRLIYYSQIVNDFQKGDIAEGYSVSREKKESFPLTVTSAQKNPTAFYLCASSLTSGQGGQPQHFGDGTRLSIL.

As concerns this clone: This likely reflects a read error, since a far larger clone is one base away. The gene calls are TRBV25-1 and TRBJ2-5; TRBD1 might be the D (5 bases). This CDR3 contains 14 residues. The germline V gene encodes CDR1 MGHDK and CDR2 SYGVNS. Trimming removed 4 bases from V and 3 bases from J, with 12 bases in between. DNA of the CDR3: TGTGCCAGCAGTGGGGCAGGGTACAAAGAGACCCAGTACTTC. Translation gives CASSGAGYKETQYF.

Turning to this clone: This likely reflects a read error, since a far larger clone is one base away. This sample also contains other DNA sequences that code for the same CDR3. This rearrangement joins TRBV15 to TRBJ2-7; D is possibly TRBD1 (8 bases). Trimming removed 3 bases at V and 4 bases at J, with 31 bases between. The CDR3 contains 20 residues. The germline CDR1 and CDR2 sequences are LNHNV and YYDKDF (reference sequence). In nucleotides, the CDR3 is TGTGCCACCAGCAGGGACAGGGATTGGGGAGCGGGACCACATCGGTACGAGCAGTACTTC. This codes for CATSRDRDWGAGPHRYEQYF.

This clone has only one observation. V is TRBV28 and J is TRBJ2-5; D call uncertain. The CDR3 runs to 20 residues. CDR1 is MDHEN and CDR2 is SYDVKM in the germline V gene. The V end lost 5 bases, the J end lost 1 base, and 29 bases lay between the germline ends. The CDR3 nucleotides are TGTGCCAGCAGTCCCCCTCGGCCCAGATGGGTTGGTTTCGGCCAAGAGACCCAGTACTTC. It codes for CASSPPRPRWVGFGQETQYF. Supplemented by reference TRBV28 and TRBJ2-5, the full variable domain reads DVKVTQSSRYLVKRTGEKVFLECVQDMDHENMFWYRQDPGLGLRLIYFSYDVKMKEKGDIPEGYSVSREKKERFSLILESASTNQTSMYLCASSPPRPRWVGFGQETQYFGPGTRLLVL.

The chain joins TRBV29-1 to TRBJ1-1, with a weak D call TRBD1 (5 bases). Germline-derived CDR1 and CDR2 are SQVTM and ANQGSEA. V was clipped by 4 bases and J by 4 bases, with 13 bases between them. This CDR3 comprises 13 residues. The CDR3 is CSVGRGPGTEAFF. As DNA, the CDR3 is TGCAGCGTTGGGCGGGGCCCGGGCACTGAAGCTTTCTTT.

The chain carries TRBV6-1 and TRBJ1-2; no clear D gene. Germline CDR1 and CDR2: MNHNS and SASEGT. This CDR3 region has 11 residues. The V end lost 3 bases, the J end lost 4 bases, and 3 bases lay between the germline ends. The CDR3 coding sequence is TGTGCCAGCAGTGACACCTATGGCTACACCTTC. It encodes CASSDTYGYTF.

The chain is built from TRBV28 and TRBJ1-1; 8 bases map to TRBD1. The V gene end was trimmed by 7 bases and the J gene end by 3 bases; junction bases not matched to a gene: 10. The CDR3 loop spans 15 amino acids. Looked up from germline, CDR1 is MDHEN and CDR2 is SYDVKM. CDR3 DNA: TGTGCCAGCACCCCTTCGACAGGGGCGGACACTGAAGCTTTCTTT. Its protein product is CASTPSTGADTEAFF.

This clone was detected once. V is TRBV20-1 and J is TRBJ2-5; either TRBD1 or TRBD2 may fit D (5 bases each). V was clipped by 7 bases and J by 3 bases, with 9 bases between them. The CDR3 loop spans 11 amino acids. Looked up from germline, CDR1 is DFQATT and CDR2 is SNEGSKA (reference sequence). The CDR3 is CSVWGKETQYF. CDR3 in DNA: TGCAGTGTGTGGGGGAAAGAGACCCAGTACTTC.

In the case of this clone: A far larger clone is off by one base, so a read error is likely. In DNA, the CDR3 is TGCAGCCTGGGGACTAGCTTGCAGCATTTT. Amino acid sequence: CSLGTSLQHF. The chain recombines TRBV20-1 with TRBJ2-3; maybe TRBD1 (5 bases). The end of the DNA aligns better with TRBJ1-5, so the J call may be wrong. Germline-derived CDR1 and CDR2 are DFQATT and SNEGSKA (reference sequence). This CDR3 contains 10 residues.

In this sample, this clone turned up many times. The identical CDR3 is also encoded by other nucleotide sequences in the sample. V gene TRBV19 combines with J gene TRBJ1-1, with D hard to call. Deletions cut 3 bases from V and 0 bases from J, with 2 bases between. From germline, CDR1 is LNHDA and CDR2 SQIVND (reference sequence). This CDR3 region has 12 residues. The CDR3 spells CASSMVNTEAFF. In DNA form, the CDR3 reads TGTGCCAGTAGTATGGTGAACACTGAAGCTTTCTTT.

The V gene is TRBV10-3, the J gene TRBJ2-7; D is uncertain. Germline CDR1 ENHRY, CDR2 SYGVKD. Trimming cost V 4 bases and J 1 base, with 14 bases left between them. The CDR3 sequence is 15 residues long. In DNA form, the CDR3 reads TGTGCCATCAGTGGCGATCCGACGCTTTCCTACGAGCAGTACTTC. It yields the protein CAISGDPTLSYEQYF.

The CDR3 region is CASSLEGDGANEKLFF. The CDR3 DNA is TGCGCCAGCAGCTTGGAGGGTGATGGCGCTAATGAAAAACTGTTTTTT. The rearrangement uses TRBV5-1 and TRBJ1-4, with D hard to call. The V gene lost 0 bases and the J gene lost 3 bases, with 12 bases spanning the gap. CDR1 is SGHRS and CDR2 is YFSETQ in the germline V gene. The CDR3 extends over 16 amino acids.

The J gene is TRBJ2-7, the V gene TRBV28; no firm D call. Trimming pared 5 bases from V and 2 bases from J, leaving 13 bases between. Germline-derived CDR1 and CDR2 are MDHEN and SYDVKM. The CDR3 runs 14 residues. The CDR3 loop is CASSRPPVTYEQYF. The CDR3 DNA is TGTGCCAGCAGTCGACCCCCGGTTACCTACGAGCAGTACTTC.

Sample share makes this clone medium-sized (0.01 to 0.1%). At the DNA level, this CDR3 is encoded by other sequences in the same sample as well. This chain uses TRBV6-4 with TRBJ1-1; 8 bases align to TRBD1. V trimming: 3 bases; J trimming: 1 base; junction bases outside the gene matches: 1. Germline V lookup: CDR1 MRHNA, CDR2 SNTAGT. The CDR3 is made up of 14 amino acids. CDR3 protein: CASSEGQENTEAFF. In nucleotides, the CDR3 is TGTGCCAGCAGTGAGGGACAGGAGAACACTGAAGCTTTCTTT.